This TCR beta chain was sequenced during a study of cytotoxic CD8 clonotypes in ibrutinib-treated CLL. TCRdb keeps only in-frame clones here, not all; method: immunoSEQ multiplex PCR. The sample consists of about 17,000 clones, approximately 64% of them appearing once. V was cut by 1 base and J by 3 bases, with 10 bases left in between. This CDR3 has 15 residues. Germline lookup yields CDR1 SGHDT and CDR2 YYEEEE. This receptor was identified in a human donor with chronic lymphocytic leukemia. This chain connects TRBV5-6 to TRBJ2-2, with TRBD1 as a possible D gene (5 bases). The source was PBMCs, collected after 12 months of ibrutinib treatment. The CDR3 region is CASSLLQGYTGELFF. CDR3 nucleotide sequence: TGTGCCAGCAGCTTGCTTCAGGGTTACACCGGGGAGCTGTTTTTT.